This T cell receptor (beta chain) was found in a study of shared clonotypes between healthy human individuals. This CDR3 region has 17 residues. Germline V gives CDR1 SGHRS, CDR2 YFSETQ. V was clipped by 2 bases and J by 2 bases; unmatched bases: 8. Study-level points and caveats: Non-shared clonotypes were found to have lower generation probabilities than the clonotypes that were shared by all four of the sorted-subset donors. The authors sampled blood alone, and tissue repertoires likely differ. Limited genetic and exposure-history diversity came from having few donors. Among donors, sharing of clonotypes was expected to be affected by sequencing depth.

Method: immunoSEQ multiplex PCR; TCRdb's copy keeps in-frame clones and lacks some. The sample gives around 990,000 clones, 77% of which show up once; 0.85% to 1% is in the top ten. In regard to this clone: Its antigen remains unidentified.

This clonotype originated in a man between 18 and 35 years old in good health. Some clones in this sample may be carry-over from other donors' samples. The chain carries TRBV5-1 and TRBJ2-1, with 9 bases identical to TRBD2. Sequences were obtained from memory CD4+ T cells from PBMCs. Subset noted: CD45RA-negative fraction. CDR3 residues: CASSLDTGLAAYNEQFF. The CDR3 DNA reads as TGCGCCAGCAGCTTAGATACGGGACTAGCTGCCTACAATGAGCAGTTCTTC.